The clone carrying this T cell receptor beta chain was counted at least ten times. This specimen belongs to a study of shared clonotypes between healthy human individuals. Germline values: CDR1 GTSNPN, CDR2 SVGIG (reference sequence). The CDR3 has 13 amino acids. V gave up 4 bases and J gave up 5 bases, with 12 bases separating them. Clones were sequenced by immunoSEQ multiplex PCR, and TCRdb holds only the in-frame ones, with some missing. The sample holds hundreds of thousands of clones, around 78% seen once. Sequencing input: PBMCs. The TCR was taken from a woman aged 35 to 49 in good health. Some clones in this sample may be carry-over from other donors' samples. The rearrangement links TRBV30 to TRBJ2-1, with a tentative D call TRBD2 (5 bases). CDR3 nucleotides: TGTGCCTGGACAGAGGAGGTCCACAATGAGCAGTTCTTC. Translating it yields CAWTEEVHNEQFF.